This T cell receptor (beta chain) was recorded in a study of T cell responses to AZD1222 COVID-19 vaccine. Pooling of second doses given at about 4 or about 12 weeks was done. Here immunoSEQ multiplex PCR was the method, and the copy in TCRdb shows in-frame clones only, minus some. The data hold some 200,000 clones, with 90% to 95% observed a single time. To note about this clone: Its cognate antigen is unknown.

General study findings and limits: Only after the peak T cell response were repertoires sampled. Reportedly, nearly half of unique spike TCRs recognized epitopes outside B.1.351/B.1.1.7 mutations. Just a handful of AZD1222 recipients were seropositive at baseline.

The CDR3 loop spans 14 amino acids. Germline V gene data show CDR1 as SQVTM and CDR2 as ANQGSEA. Sequencing was performed on peripheral blood, taken 28 days after the second AZD1222 dose. This receptor was obtained from an adult who received the AZD1222 COVID-19 vaccine. The chain recombines TRBV29-1 with TRBJ1-2; 9 positions match TRBD1. CDR3 loop: CSFSEIGTGSGYTF. CDR3 DNA: TGCAGTTTTTCCGAAATTGGGACAGGGAGTGGCTACACCTTC.